The rows below give T cell receptor beta chains drawn from one sample of a study of OX40 agonist ivuxolimab in advanced cancers. This table comes from immunoSEQ multiplex PCR, and its TCRdb copy is limited to in-frame clones, with some not included. The sample records around 79,000 clones, 86% being singletons. The specimen was CD4+ or CD8+ T cells sorted from blood, collected in a trial of the OX40 agonist ivuxolimab. The receptors originated from an adult with an advanced solid tumor such as melanoma, head and neck, liver or kidney cancer. Both conserved end residues are part of each CDR3. The order of the fields is D gene, J gene, V gene, clone size, CDR3 DNA, CDR3 protein. The D gene is left open where the match is weak. Size values are once, few and many counts, or a class for expanded clones, and some rows have none.

d_gene: .
j_gene: TRBJ2-1
v_gene: TRBV27
abundance: .
CDR3nt: TGTGCCAGTGGACTCCTATACAATGAGCAGTTCTTC
CDR3aa: CASGLLYNEQFF

d_gene: .
j_gene: TRBJ1-1
v_gene: TRBV30
abundance: .
CDR3nt: TGTGCCTGGAGTCCTTACTTCACTGAAGCTTTCTTT
CDR3aa: CAWSPYFTEAFF

d_gene: .
j_gene: TRBJ1-5
v_gene: TRBV5-1
abundance: .
CDR3nt: TGCGCCAGCAGCTTGGAGGGGGGGCTTCAGCCCCAGCATTTT
CDR3aa: CASSLEGGLQPQHF

d_gene: .
j_gene: TRBJ2-5
v_gene: TRBV5-1
abundance: .
CDR3nt: TGCGCCAGCAGCTTGGCCGGGTACCAAGAGACCCAGTACTTC
CDR3aa: CASSLAGYQETQYF

d_gene: .
j_gene: TRBJ1-1
v_gene: TRBV5-4
abundance: .
CDR3nt: TGTGCCAGCAGCTTCGTTGGGCAGAGGAACACTGAAGCTTTCTTT
CDR3aa: CASSFVGQRNTEAFF

d_gene: TRBD1
j_gene: TRBJ1-4
v_gene: TRBV28
abundance: few
CDR3nt: TGTGCCACCGGGGACAGGGGGACTACTAATGAAAAACTGTTTTTT
CDR3aa: CATGDRGTTNEKLFF

d_gene: .
j_gene: TRBJ2-3
v_gene: TRBV6-5
abundance: .
CDR3nt: TGTGCCAGCAGGAAAGGGAGCTGGGTAAGGCAGTATTTT
CDR3aa: CASRKGSWVRQYF

d_gene: TRBD1
j_gene: TRBJ1-2
v_gene: TRBV28
abundance: few
CDR3nt: TGTGCCAGCAGCAGATCAGGGGGCGCTTTGAGTGGCTACACCTTC
CDR3aa: CASSRSGGALSGYTF

d_gene: TRBD2
j_gene: TRBJ2-3
v_gene: TRBV29-1
abundance: .
CDR3nt: TGCAGCGTGGGGAGGGTGGATACGCAGTATTTT
CDR3aa: CSVGRVDTQYF

d_gene: .
j_gene: TRBJ1-5
v_gene: TRBV18
abundance: .
CDR3nt: TGTGCCAGCTCACAAGACCAGGTGAATCAGCCCCAGCATTTT
CDR3aa: CASSQDQVNQPQHF

d_gene: .
j_gene: TRBJ2-1
v_gene: TRBV15
abundance: .
CDR3nt: TGTGCCACCGTAAGGGATAACGCCTGGGCCAATGAGCAGTTCTTC
CDR3aa: CATVRDNAWANEQFF

d_gene: .
j_gene: TRBJ2-7
v_gene: TRBV5-5
abundance: .
CDR3nt: TGTGCCAGCAGCTTCCCGGACACGGGATTCTCCTACGAGCAGTACTTC
CDR3aa: CASSFPDTGFSYEQYF

d_gene: TRBD2
j_gene: TRBJ2-3
v_gene: TRBV27
abundance: .
CDR3nt: TGTGCCAGCACCCAACCGGGGACTACCCGCACAGATACGCAGTATTTT
CDR3aa: CASTQPGTTRTDTQYF

d_gene: .
j_gene: TRBJ1-5
v_gene: TRBV30
abundance: .
CDR3nt: TGTGCCTGGAGTGTAGGCGGGACGGGCAATCAGCCCCAGCATTTT
CDR3aa: CAWSVGGTGNQPQHF

d_gene: .
j_gene: TRBJ1-2
v_gene: TRBV27
abundance: .
CDR3nt: TGTGCCAGCAGTTTACAGGGGTATGGCTACACCTTC
CDR3aa: CASSLQGYGYTF

d_gene: TRBD2
j_gene: TRBJ2-7
v_gene: TRBV19
abundance: .
CDR3nt: TGTGCCAGTAGACCAGCGGGAGGTACCTACGAGCAGTACTTC
CDR3aa: CASRPAGGTYEQYF

d_gene: .
j_gene: TRBJ2-3
v_gene: TRBV25-1
abundance: .
CDR3nt: TGTGCCAGCAGTGAAAACACAGGGAATCTAGAGGATACGCAGTATTTT
CDR3aa: CASSENTGNLEDTQYF

d_gene: .
j_gene: TRBJ2-7
v_gene: TRBV27
abundance: once
CDR3nt: TGTGCCAGCAGTCTGAACCGGGACACCTACGAGCAGTACTTC
CDR3aa: CASSLNRDTYEQYF

d_gene: .
j_gene: TRBJ2-3
v_gene: TRBV27
abundance: .
CDR3nt: .
CDR3aa: CASSTSGSGGGYTDTQYF

d_gene: .
j_gene: TRBJ2-2
v_gene: TRBV7-2
abundance: .
CDR3nt: TGTGCCAGCAGCTTAACCCTACTGGGCGGACCCGGGGAGCTGTTTTTT
CDR3aa: CASSLTLLGGPGELFF

d_gene: .
j_gene: TRBJ1-6
v_gene: TRBV9
abundance: .
CDR3nt: TGTGCCAGCAGCCCCCAAGGGGAGAAGAATTCACCCCTCCACTTT
CDR3aa: CASSPQGEKNSPLHF

d_gene: .
j_gene: TRBJ1-1
v_gene: TRBV6-5
abundance: .
CDR3nt: TGTGCCAGCAGTTACGGGGACGGTAAAGGTGAAGCTTTCTTT
CDR3aa: CASSYGDGKGEAFF

d_gene: .
j_gene: TRBJ2-1
v_gene: TRBV9
abundance: .
CDR3nt: TGTGCCAGCAGCCCCAAAGGGTCGGGAATAGGTGAGCAGTTCTTC
CDR3aa: CASSPKGSGIGEQFF

d_gene: .
j_gene: TRBJ1-2
v_gene: TRBV6-6
abundance: .
CDR3nt: TGTGCCACCAGGCGGGCAGGGGACTATGGCTACACCTTC
CDR3aa: CATRRAGDYGYTF

d_gene: .
j_gene: TRBJ1-3
v_gene: TRBV5-1
abundance: .
CDR3nt: TGCGCCAGCAGCTCCGGGACACTCGCTGGAAACACCATATATTTT
CDR3aa: CASSSGTLAGNTIYF

d_gene: .
j_gene: TRBJ2-2
v_gene: TRBV30
abundance: .
CDR3nt: TGTGCCTGGCGGGACGGCGGGGAGCTGTTTTTT
CDR3aa: CAWRDGGELFF

d_gene: .
j_gene: TRBJ1-4
v_gene: TRBV6-5
abundance: .
CDR3nt: TGTGCCAGCAGTTACTCGTGGGGGCCAACTAATGAAAAACTGTTTTTT
CDR3aa: CASSYSWGPTNEKLFF

d_gene: .
j_gene: TRBJ2-1
v_gene: TRBV9
abundance: .
CDR3nt: TGTGCCAGCAGCGTAACGGGGGTCGCCTACAATGAGCAGTTCTTC
CDR3aa: CASSVTGVAYNEQFF

d_gene: TRBD1
j_gene: TRBJ2-3
v_gene: TRBV7-7
abundance: .
CDR3nt: TGTGCTAGCAGCTTAGGTCAGGGGGCGCCAGATACGCAGTATTTT
CDR3aa: CASSLGQGAPDTQYF

d_gene: .
j_gene: TRBJ2-2
v_gene: TRBV7-2
abundance: .
CDR3nt: TGTGCCAGCAGGGGGGCCGACAGAGGGACCGGGGAGCTGTTTTTT
CDR3aa: CASRGADRGTGELFF